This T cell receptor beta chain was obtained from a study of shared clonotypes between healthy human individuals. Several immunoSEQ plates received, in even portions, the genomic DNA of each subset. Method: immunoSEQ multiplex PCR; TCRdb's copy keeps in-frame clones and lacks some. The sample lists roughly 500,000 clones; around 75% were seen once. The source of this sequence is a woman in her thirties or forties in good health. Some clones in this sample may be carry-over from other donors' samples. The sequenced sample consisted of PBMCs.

Here the CDR3 DNA reads TGTGCCAGCAGCTGGCTGGGGGGATCCTACGAGCAGTACTTC. Its protein is CASSWLGGSYEQYF. The rearrangement links TRBV5-8 to TRBJ2-7, with D possibly being TRBD2 (6 bases). Trimming stripped 3 bases from V and 1 base from J, with 11 bases between. The CDR3 is 14 residues long. Germline CDR1 reads SGHTS; CDR2 reads YDEGEE.